This T cell receptor beta chain was found in a study of T cells after yellow fever vaccination. About the research overall: Where fractions had low cell numbers, libraries were prepared from them with the SMART-Seq v4 Ultra Low Input RNA kit.

Each CDR3 protein is one row after TCRdb ran MiXCR on the 5' RACE reads. The data show about 160,000 distinct CDR3 sequences, more than 5.5% seen once. CDR1 and CDR2 (germline): SGHTA, FQGNSA. There are 14 residues in the CDR3. The V end lost 5 bases, the J end lost 2 bases, and 10 bases lay between the germline ends. Regarding this clonotype: The antigen is unknown.

Study results and limitations: One caveat is that FACS-sorted repertoires could contain abundant clonotypes contaminating from the bulk population. A large majority of primary-vaccination clones showed up again after the booster (about 96% CD4, 85% to 90% CD8).

Sequenced here: CD4+ T cells sorted from PBMCs, sampled about 5 days after the first yellow fever vaccination. The TCR sequence derives from a man younger than 35 who received the YFV17D yellow fever vaccine. The V call is TRBV7-2, the J call TRBJ1-3; D ambiguous. CDR3 nucleotide sequence: TGTGCCAGCAGCGTATCTACGGCTGGAAACACCATATATTTT. This sequence encodes CASSVSTAGNTIYF.